This T cell receptor (beta chain) was sequenced during a study of early T cells in non-severe SARS-CoV-2 infection. Using its own MiXCR run on the 5' RACE reads, TCRdb lists one record per CDR3 protein. The data show some 45,000 distinct CDR3 sequences, roughly 6% seen once. V shed 6 bases and J 2 bases; nucleotides not matched to a gene: 4. The germline V gene encodes CDR1 MNHEY and CDR2 SVGAGI. The CDR3 covers 15 residues. Source: whole blood, taken at baseline. The sequence came from an adult who was a healthcare worker with PCR-confirmed SARS-CoV-2 infection or an uninfected control (not recorded which). The chain carries TRBV6-5 and TRBJ2-3, with TRBD2 matching over 11 bases. CDR3 in DNA: TGTGCCAGCAGACTTAGCGGGGGGGACACAGATACGCAGTATTTT. Its translation is CASRLSGGDTDTQYF.